This TCR beta chain was identified during a study of T cell responses to AZD1222 COVID-19 vaccine. Overall study findings and caveats: Spike was spanned by vaccine-associated CD4 TCRs, with dominance at 160-218 and 743-854. Two doses of AZD1222 preceded a rise in Spike-specific TCR breadth and depth. Possibly, clonal diversity was underestimated; donors were largely white British and included more females.

TCRdb keeps only in-frame clones here, not all; method: immunoSEQ multiplex PCR. Among approximately 140,000 clones listed, over 90% were seen once. Per germline, CDR1 SGHRS and CDR2 YFSETQ. The ends lost 1 base at V and 8 bases at J; junction bases unmatched: 3. The CDR3 has 13 amino acids. Details on this clone: Its specificity is unknown.

The TCR sequence derives from an adult in good health. The sample was peripheral blood, taken on day 0 of MenACWY control vaccination. The chain recombines TRBV5-1 with TRBJ1-1; 9 bases fit TRBD1. The DNA for the CDR3 is TGCGCCAGCAGCTTGCACAGGGGGCTAGAAGCTTTCTTT. It encodes CASSLHRGLEAFF.